This is a list of T cell receptor beta chains from one sample in a study of low-dose radiotherapy and immunotherapy resistance in tumors. MiXCR, run by TCRdb on the reads, gives a single entry per CDR3 protein. This table holds about 80,000 distinct CDR3 sequences, around a sixth found once. Here the sequenced sample was PBMCs, taken after low-dose radiotherapy plus immunotherapy. The receptors were gathered from a male donor with prostate cancer. CDR3s include the opening cysteine and the closing phenylalanine or tryptophan. D genes are given only for firm matches. The size field is filled for only some rows; it gives once, few, many or a size class.

D gene | CDR3 length | clone size | J gene | V gene | CDR3 DNA | CDR3 protein
. | 14 | many | TRBJ1-5 | TRBV28 | TGTGCCAGCAGTCCCGGGAACCTTCCACAGCCCCAGCATTTT | CASSPGNLPQPQHF
. | 13 | many | TRBJ2-3 | TRBV28 | TGTGCCAGCAGTCCCGGGAGCACAGATACGCAGTATTTT | CASSPGSTDTQYF
TRBD2 | 12 | many | TRBJ2-3 | TRBV20-1 | TGCAGTGCTGGGACTAGTACAGATACGCAGTATTTT | CSAGTSTDTQYF
. | 14 | many | TRBJ2-3 | TRBV7-9 | TGTGCCAGCAGCTTAGCGCCGGCCACAGATACGCAGTATTTT | CASSLAPATDTQYF
. | 15 | many | TRBJ2-7 | TRBV4-3 | TGCGCCAGCAGCCAAGATGCATATGGTACCTACGAGCAGTACTTC | CASSQDAYGTYEQYF
. | 15 | few | TRBJ1-6 | TRBV26 | TGTGCCAGCAGAGTCGGGACAGGGTATAATTCACCCCTCCACTTT | CASRVGTGYNSPLHF
TRBD1 | 18 | . | TRBJ2-2 | TRBV7-3 | TGTGCCAGCAGCTTAATACCGCGGACAGGGGTGAACACCGGGGAGCTGTTTTTT | CASSLIPRTGVNTGELFF
. | 19 | many | TRBJ2-5 | TRBV19 | TGTGCCAGTAGTATAGGAATTGCCGCCTTTCGCCCATTCCAAGAGACCCAGTACTTC | CASSIGIAAFRPFQETQYF
TRBD2 | 10 | . | TRBJ2-7 | TRBV9 | TGTGGGACTAGCTCCTACGAGCAGTACTTC | CGTSSYEQYF
. | 14 | many | TRBJ2-3 | TRBV20-1 | TGCAGTGCTGGTACTAGCTCCGGTTCGGATACGCAGTATTTT | CSAGTSSGSDTQYF
. | 12 | many | TRBJ2-3 | TRBV28 | TGTGCCAGCAGTTCACCGGGACCCGTCCGGTATTTT | CASSSPGPVRYF
. | 15 | many | TRBJ1-6 | TRBV6-6 | TGTGCCAGCAGTTACTCAGGGGGGACCAATTCACCCCTCCACTTT | CASSYSGGTNSPLHF
. | 13 | few | TRBJ2-7 | TRBV29-1 | TGCAGCGTTGCGCTAAGCCTTCCCTACGAGCAGTACTTC | CSVALSLPYEQYF
TRBD1 | 15 | many | TRBJ1-1 | TRBV10-3 | TGTGCCACCCGGGACAGGGGGAACCAGAACACTGAAGCTTTCTTT | CATRDRGNQNTEAFF
. | 14 | many | TRBJ1-1 | TRBV5-1 | TGCGCCAGCTCCATCACCTGGGGAGGGACTGAAGCTTTCTTT | CASSITWGGTEAFF
TRBD1 | 15 | many | TRBJ2-7 | TRBV28 | TGTGCCAGCAGTTCCCCCGGGACAGGCTCCTACGAGCAGTACTTC | CASSSPGTGSYEQYF
TRBD2 | 17 | many | TRBJ2-2 | TRBV2 | TGTGCCAGCAGTGCCCTAGCGGGAGTGAGGGGAACCGGGGAGCTGTTTTTT | CASSALAGVRGTGELFF
. | 12 | many | TRBJ1-2 | TRBV28 | TGTGCCAGCAGTGACGGAATCTATGGCTACACCTTC | CASSDGIYGYTF
TRBD1 | 16 | many | TRBJ2-2 | TRBV5-1 | TGCGCCAGCAGCGTATTGACAGGGGCGAACACCGGGGAGCTGTTTTTT | CASSVLTGANTGELFF
. | 13 | many | TRBJ1-6 | TRBV10-3 | TGTGCCAGCTACAGGGAGATAGGCTCACCCCTCCACTTT | CASYREIGSPLHF
TRBD1 | 17 | . | TRBJ2-7 | TRBV6-2/TRBV6-3 | TGTGCCAGCAGTACCCGATGGACAGGGGGCATTGGATACGAGCAGTACTTC | CASSTRWTGGIGYEQYF
. | 11 | many | TRBJ2-7 | TRBV6-2/TRBV6-3 | TGTGCCAGCAGTTACGTCCACGAGCAGTACTTC | CASSYVHEQYF
. | 14 | . | TRBJ1-1 | TRBV7-6 | TGTGCCAGCAGGCCGGGAGAAATGAACACTGAAGCTTTCTTT | CASRPGEMNTEAFF
. | 12 | many | TRBJ2-1 | TRBV5-1 | TGCGCCAGCAGCGGGGGGTTCGATGAGCAGTTCTTC | CASSGGFDEQFF
TRBD2 | 14 | many | TRBJ2-1 | TRBV5-4 | TGTGCCAGCAGCTTGGGGGGACTAAACAATGAGCAGTTCTTC | CASSLGGLNNEQFF
TRBD2 | 14 | many | TRBJ2-1 | TRBV12-3/TRBV12-4 | TGTGCCAGCAGGGAGGCTAGCGGGACATATGAGCAGTTCTTC | CASREASGTYEQFF
TRBD1 | 14 | many | TRBJ2-3 | TRBV19 | TGTGCCACCACGAAGGGACAGGGATTTGATACGCAGTATTTT | CATTKGQGFDTQYF
. | 15 | many | TRBJ1-4 | TRBV6-6 | TGTGCCAGCAGTCCCGGACGGGCAACTAATGAAAAACTGTTTTTT | CASSPGRATNEKLFF
. | 11 | many | TRBJ1-1 | TRBV30 | TGTGCCTGGAGTGTAGACACTGAAGCTTTCTTT | CAWSVDTEAFF
. | 17 | many | TRBJ2-1 | TRBV28 | TGTGCCAGCAGTCATATCAACCCAGGGGACTCCTACAATGAGCAGTTCTTC | CASSHINPGDSYNEQFF
. | 14 | many | TRBJ2-7 | TRBV5-1 | TGCGCCAGCAGCTCGCTAGTAAGGTTTGCCGAGCAGTACTTC | CASSSLVRFAEQYF
. | 14 | many | TRBJ2-1 | TRBV7-9 | TGTGCCAGCAGCGACAGGCTTTTCTACAATGAGCAGTTCTTC | CASSDRLFYNEQFF
. | 16 | few | TRBJ2-2 | TRBV29-1 | TGCAGCGTTGACGATCGGGGCAGGGGGGACCCCGGGGAGCTGTTTTTT | CSVDDRGRGDPGELFF
. | 15 | many | TRBJ2-1 | TRBV5-1 | TGCGCCAGCAGCTTGATCGCGGAACCCTACAATGAGCAGTTCTTC | CASSLIAEPYNEQFF
TRBD1 | 15 | . | TRBJ2-1 | TRBV28 | TGTGCCAGCAGTCTCCCACAGGGGGGAAACAATGAGCAGTTCTTC | CASSLPQGGNNEQFF
. | 17 | many | TRBJ2-6 | TRBV4-3 | TGCGCCAGCAGCCAAGAAGTCAGCCGTACTGGGGCCAACGTCCTGACTTTC | CASSQEVSRTGANVLTF
TRBD2 | 15 | many | TRBJ2-5 | TRBV12-3/TRBV12-4 | TGTGCCAGCAGTTTAGGTGGACTAGCAAGAGAGACCCAGTACTTC | CASSLGGLARETQYF
TRBD2 | 15 | many | TRBJ2-2 | TRBV15 | TGTGCCACCAGCAGAGGGCTAGCGGTCGCCGGGGAGCTGTTTTTT | CATSRGLAVAGELFF
. | 17 | few | TRBJ1-6 | TRBV4-3 | TGCGCCAGCAGCCAAGTTCCTTCAGGTTTTGGAAACTCACCCCTCCACTTT | CASSQVPSGFGNSPLHF
. | 15 | . | TRBJ2-7 | TRBV24-1 | TGTGCCACCAGTGAGGCCGGGACGGAGTCCTACGAGCAGTACTTC | CATSEAGTESYEQYF
. | 13 | many | TRBJ1-1 | TRBV7-9 | TGTGCCAGCAGCCGCTCGGGGGGCACTGAAGCTTTCTTT | CASSRSGGTEAFF
. | 13 | many | TRBJ1-2 | TRBV14 | TGTGCCAGCAGCCCAGGGATGGACTATGGCTACACCTTC | CASSPGMDYGYTF